This T cell receptor (beta chain) was observed in a study of blood T cell repertoires in COVID-19. This CDR3 comprises 13 residues. The ends were cut back, 7 bases at V and 4 bases at J, with 11 bases in the middle. Germline loops: CDR1 SEHNR, CDR2 FQNEAQ (reference sequence). Produced via immunoSEQ multiplex PCR; TCRdb's table is partial and in-frame only. The sample records over 250,000 clones, 89% being singletons. Input material: peripheral blood. This TCR was recovered from a man over 45 with acute or convalescent COVID-19. The chain couples TRBV7-9 to TRBJ1-5, with D perhaps matching TRBD1 (6 bases). The CDR3 loop reads CASTGQTNQPQHF. Here the CDR3 DNA reads TGTGCCAGCACCGGACAGACTAATCAGCCCCAGCATTTT.